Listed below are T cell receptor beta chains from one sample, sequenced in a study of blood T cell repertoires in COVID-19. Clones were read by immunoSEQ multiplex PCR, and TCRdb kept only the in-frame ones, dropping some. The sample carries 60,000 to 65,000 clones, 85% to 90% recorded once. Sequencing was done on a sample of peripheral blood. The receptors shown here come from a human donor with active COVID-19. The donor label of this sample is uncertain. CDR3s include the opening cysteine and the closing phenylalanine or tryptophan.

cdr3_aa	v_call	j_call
CASSLVFGRGEDTQYF	TRBV7-6	TRBJ2-3
CASSLLGYLTDTQYF	TRBV7-3	TRBJ2-3
CASSFRDNNSPLHF	TRBV27	TRBJ1-6
CASSVVERPEFF	TRBV9	TRBJ2-1
CASSDGQGIYGYTF	TRBV11-2	TRBJ1-2
CATSGGPAKYEQFF	TRBV24-1	TRBJ2-1
CASLNSQGGGPQFF	TRBV2	TRBJ2-1
CASSYRRGAHSPLHF	TRBV7-6	TRBJ1-6
CASSAGLAESGEQYF	TRBV3-1/TRBV3-2	TRBJ2-7
CASSLNSFAGGRGTDTQYF	TRBV7-2	TRBJ2-3
CASSLGDRGVGDTQYF	TRBV7-2	TRBJ2-3
CASSLAQGFNQPQHF	TRBV28	TRBJ1-5
CARSLPGRDQPQHF	TRBV5-3	TRBJ1-5
CASNILAAPYNEQFF	TRBV27	TRBJ2-1
CASSPRTSGRVDEQFF	TRBV7-3	TRBJ2-1
CASSPHDPGTQYF	TRBV12-3/TRBV12-4	TRBJ2-5
CASSLSHLQETQYF	TRBV5-6	TRBJ2-5
CAISESGPGSEAFF	TRBV10-3	TRBJ1-1
CASSSSLRGLYEQYF	TRBV27	TRBJ2-7
CASSFGGGANEQFF	TRBV6-2/TRBV6-3	TRBJ2-1
CASSHPYYEQFF	TRBV12-3/TRBV12-4	TRBJ2-1
CASSPPDTYEQYF	TRBV18	TRBJ2-7
CASSPPSNDEQYF	TRBV18	TRBJ2-7